This TCR beta chain comes out of a study of T cell changes during pregnancy in multiple sclerosis. The assay was immunoSEQ multiplex PCR, and TCRdb's table has in-frame clones only and misses some. Of 40,000 or so clones listed, 91% were seen once; the top ten hold roughly 0.45%. V dropped 4 bases and J dropped 4; count of bases not matched to a gene: 4. The germline CDR1 and CDR2 sequences are SGHRS and YFSETQ. The CDR3 consists of 13 residues. This clone came up once. The input for sequencing was CD4+ T cells from peripheral blood mononuclear cells, taken in the third trimester of pregnancy. The V call is TRBV5-1, the J call TRBJ1-1; 7 bases map to TRBD1. This TCR came from a female donor in good health, enrolled as a control in a pregnancy study. The CDR3 region has the DNA TGCGCCAGCAGCCGGGACAGTTTCACTGAAGCTTTCTTT. It translates to CASSRDSFTEAFF.